A single T cell receptor (beta chain) is shown here with its context. This clonotype has just a few counts. Its antigen remains undetermined. Qualities for individual bases were not recorded, and no much larger clone is one base off. The TCR beta CDR3 regions were amplified from the RNA transcripts. A first-round RT-PCR of the TCR CDR3 used the HTBI primer set with the Qiagen OneStep RT-PCR kit. Libraries were constructed in a second round of multiplex PCR, after which size selection and purification were carried out. Sequencing of the libraries was done on an Illumina HiSeq2000 using paired-end 100 bp reads. Turning to the authors' computational methods: SOAPnuke was used to process the raw data, removing reads that contained adapters or uncalled bases, had a mean Phred below 15, or lacked an exact match to the constant primer or identifier. COPE v1.2.5 was used to merge high-quality paired reads, and clonotypes were defined as unique nucleotide sequences. MiTCR v1.1 was used to align clonotypes to the IMGT TRBV, TRBD and TRBJ reference segments. Only V-J combinations with frequency above 0.0001, covering roughly 99% of repertoires, were analysed. The TCS score was defined as F50 (clonal expansion) divided by E x V (chaos), with BLOSUM62-based TCRdist calculated between CDR3 peptides within each V-J. Welch's t-statistics and random forest reduced around 550 V-J features to roughly 13, which were used in a naive Bayes classifier (R e1071). TCRdb handled the public reads itself, with Q25 trimming in fastp and clone calling in MiXCR, and kept productive beta chains. Merged by CDR3 protein, the rows form single entries marked with the most common genes and DNA. The V and J calls follow TCRdb's processing rather than the paper's. The sample contains 250,000 or so distinct CDR3 sequences, less than 15% of them found a single time. About an eighth of the sample goes to the ten largest clones.

The germline V gene specifies SGHTA as CDR1 and FQGTGA as CDR2. V lost 2 bases and J lost 8 bases; the stretch between them is 14 bases long. Reading from cysteine to phenylalanine, the CDR3 counts 14 amino acids. The CDR3 DNA has 42 bases and is translated from base 1. The sample originates from a study of T cells in Graves' hyperthyroidism and ophthalmopathy (dated 2019 in TCRdb). Study-level background: Peripheral blood was collected at initial diagnosis, before any treatment. According to the paper, TCR Vbeta CDR3 sequencing was carried out on some 140 peripheral blood samples, which came from some 41 ophthalmopathy, roughly 75 hyperthyroidism and roughly 17 progressor patients. To identify distinguishing TCR V-J signatures, a discovery cohort of 95 to 100 patients was used, comprising roughly 45 with Graves' ophthalmopathy and 57 with stable Graves' hyperthyroidism. After sampling, hyperthyroidism patients received methimazole starting at 30 mg daily, and ophthalmopathy patients received high-dose intravenous methylprednisolone. Prospective prediction of ophthalmopathy was tested in an independent validation cohort of approximately 19 hyperthyroidism patients and 17 patients who later progressed to ophthalmopathy. For training and testing, the 95 to 100 patients in the discovery cohort were randomly divided in a 7:3 ratio. In addition, the study compared T-cell repertoires in thyroid tissue and in blood from 6 or 7 Graves' hyperthyroidism patients. What the study reported, not specific to this receptor: Most expanded thyroid clonotypes (frequency above 0.001) were also detected in blood, a finding suggesting that blood repertoires may reflect thyroid immune responses. Ophthalmopathy was separated from stable hyperthyroidism by a 13 V-J signature model, with approximately 90% sensitivity and 81% to 83% specificity obtained in cross-validation and 80%/75% obtained in testing. In validation, the model predicted progression to ophthalmopathy a median of roughly 6.5 months before onset, with approximately 70% sensitivity and roughly 77% specificity. Sample size was not statistically predetermined, and investigators were not blinded to group allocation.

The hyperthyroidism patients were between 18 and 65 years old and newly diagnosed, with a disease duration of less than 2 months. Exclusion was applied to patients with uncontrolled infections, other autoimmune diseases, pregnancy or lactation. Diagnoses were established on the basis of clinical symptoms, serum thyroxine and TRAb, thyroid ultrasound, and orbital computed tomography. Blood from progressor patients was drawn when they were first diagnosed with hyperthyroidism, before any ophthalmopathy symptoms appeared. PBMCs were isolated from 8 to 10 ml of fresh peripheral blood by Ficoll-Paque density gradient centrifugation. Patients classed as progressors first received a Graves' hyperthyroidism diagnosis and then went on to develop ophthalmopathy during follow-up. Total RNA was extracted using Trizol reagent, and RNA quality was assessed on an Agilent 2100 Bioanalyzer.

The clonotype comes from a woman aged 40-49 years with Graves' hyperthyroidism that later progressed to Graves' ophthalmopathy. The chain is encoded by TRBV7-3 joined to TRBJ2-3; TRBD2 is a possible D gene, resting on 5 matching bases. The specimen was blood. Here is the DNA: TGTGCCAGCAGCTTATCAGCCCGAGAGGGTACGCAGTATTTT. This encodes CASSLSAREGTQYF.